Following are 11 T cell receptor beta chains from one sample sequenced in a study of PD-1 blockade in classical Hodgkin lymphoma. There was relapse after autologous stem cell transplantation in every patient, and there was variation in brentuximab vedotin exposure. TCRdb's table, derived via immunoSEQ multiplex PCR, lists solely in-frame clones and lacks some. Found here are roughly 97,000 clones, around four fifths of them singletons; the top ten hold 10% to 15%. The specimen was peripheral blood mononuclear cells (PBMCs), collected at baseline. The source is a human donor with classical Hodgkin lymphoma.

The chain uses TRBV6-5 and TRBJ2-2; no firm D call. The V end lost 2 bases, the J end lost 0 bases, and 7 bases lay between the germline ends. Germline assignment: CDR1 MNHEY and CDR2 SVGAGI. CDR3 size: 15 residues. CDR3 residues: CASSYQPSNTGELFF. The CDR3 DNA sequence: TGTGCCAGCAGTTACCAGCCATCGAACACCGGGGAGCTGTTTTTT.

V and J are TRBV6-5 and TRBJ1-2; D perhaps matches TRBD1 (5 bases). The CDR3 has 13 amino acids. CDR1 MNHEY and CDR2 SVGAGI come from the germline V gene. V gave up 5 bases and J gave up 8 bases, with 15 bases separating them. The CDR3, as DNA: TGTGCCAGCAGTGATCAGGGAGTAGGGGGCTACACCTTC. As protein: CASSDQGVGGYTF.

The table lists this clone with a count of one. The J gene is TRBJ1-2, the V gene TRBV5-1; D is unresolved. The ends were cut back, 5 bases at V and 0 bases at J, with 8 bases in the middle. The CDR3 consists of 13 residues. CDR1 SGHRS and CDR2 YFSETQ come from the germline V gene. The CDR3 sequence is CASRWEANYGYTF. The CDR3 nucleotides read TGCGCCAGCAGGTGGGAGGCTAACTATGGCTACACCTTC. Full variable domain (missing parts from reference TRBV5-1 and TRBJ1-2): KAGVTQTPRYLIKTRGQQVTLSCSPISGHRSVSWYQQTPGQGLQFLFEYFSETQRNKGNFPGRFSGRQFSNSRSEMNVSTLELGDSALYLCASRWEANYGYTFGSGTRLTVV.

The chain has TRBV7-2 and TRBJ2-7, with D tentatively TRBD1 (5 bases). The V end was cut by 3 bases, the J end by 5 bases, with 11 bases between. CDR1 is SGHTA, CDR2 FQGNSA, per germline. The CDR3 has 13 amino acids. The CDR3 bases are TGTGCCAGCAGCTTGGACACATGGAACGAGCAGTACTTC. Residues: CASSLDTWNEQYF.

The DNA of the CDR3 is TGTGCCAGCAGCTCCCGGGGTAGCCCTGGGGCCAACGTCCTGACTTTC. Translation gives CASSSRGSPGANVLTF. The V call is TRBV7-2, the J call TRBJ2-6, with D perhaps TRBD2 (5 bases). Germline V gene data show CDR1 as SGHTA and CDR2 as FQGNSA. The CDR3 is 16 amino acids. V was trimmed by 4 bases and J by 2 bases, leaving 12 bases between them.

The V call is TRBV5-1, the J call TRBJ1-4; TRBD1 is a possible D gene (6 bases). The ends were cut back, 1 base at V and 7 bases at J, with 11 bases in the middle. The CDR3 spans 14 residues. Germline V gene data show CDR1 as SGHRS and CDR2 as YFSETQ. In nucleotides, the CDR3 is TGCGCCAGCAGCTTGCAGGGGTTTGGTGAAAAACTGTTTTTT. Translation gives CASSLQGFGEKLFF. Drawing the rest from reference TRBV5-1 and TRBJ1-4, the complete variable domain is KAGVTQTPRYLIKTRGQQVTLSCSPISGHRSVSWYQQTPGQGLQFLFEYFSETQRNKGNFPGRFSGRQFSNSRSEMNVSTLELGDSALYLCASSLQGFGEKLFFGSGTQLSVL.

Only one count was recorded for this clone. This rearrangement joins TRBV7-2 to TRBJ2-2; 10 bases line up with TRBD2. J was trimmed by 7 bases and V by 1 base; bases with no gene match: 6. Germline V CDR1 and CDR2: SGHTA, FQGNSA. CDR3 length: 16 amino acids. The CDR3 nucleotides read TGTGCCAGCAGCTTAGTTCCTAGCGGGAGTGGCGGGGAGCTGTTTTTT. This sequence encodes CASSLVPSGSGGELFF.

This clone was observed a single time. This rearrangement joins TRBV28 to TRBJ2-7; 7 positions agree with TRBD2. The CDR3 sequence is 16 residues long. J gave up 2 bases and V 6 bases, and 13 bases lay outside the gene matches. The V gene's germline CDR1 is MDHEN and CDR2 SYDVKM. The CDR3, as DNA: TGTGCCAGCAGATCTGGTAGCGGGCTCCCACCCTACGAGCAGTACTTC. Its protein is CASRSGSGLPPYEQYF.

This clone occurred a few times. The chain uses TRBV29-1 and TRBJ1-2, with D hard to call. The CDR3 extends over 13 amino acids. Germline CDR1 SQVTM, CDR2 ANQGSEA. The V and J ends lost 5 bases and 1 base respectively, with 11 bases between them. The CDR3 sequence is CSVTQVGNYGYTF. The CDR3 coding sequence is TGCAGCGTTACCCAGGTGGGTAACTATGGCTACACCTTC.

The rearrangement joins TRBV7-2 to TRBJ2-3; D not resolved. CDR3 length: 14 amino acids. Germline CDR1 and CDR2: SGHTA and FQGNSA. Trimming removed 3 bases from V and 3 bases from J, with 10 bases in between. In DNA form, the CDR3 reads TGTGCCAGCAGCTTGGTAGGGCTAACAGATACGCAGTATTTT. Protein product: CASSLVGLTDTQYF.

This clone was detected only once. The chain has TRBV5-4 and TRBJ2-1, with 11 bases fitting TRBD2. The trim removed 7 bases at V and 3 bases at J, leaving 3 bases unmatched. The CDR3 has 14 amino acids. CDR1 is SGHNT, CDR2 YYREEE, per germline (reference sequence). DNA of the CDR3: TGTGCCAGCTTCACTAGCGGGGGCTACAATGAGCAGTTCTTC. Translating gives CASFTSGGYNEQFF.